The source of this T cell receptor beta chain is a study of T cell repertoires in cytomegalovirus infection. Across the study: As its CMV epitopes, the study selected recently identified HLA-C-restricted and well-studied HLA-B-restricted targets.

To note about this clonotype: Its antigen is undetermined.

TCRdb processed the reads anew with MiXCR; each CDR3 protein has one entry. The data contain approximately 150,000 distinct CDR3 sequences, 20% to 25% of them singletons. The study, taken as a whole, reports: HLA-C-restricted CMV-specific TCR beta clonotypes prevailed in the ex vivo response. Identification of carriers of CMV plus the relevant HLA was achieved through cumulative public TCR beta family frequency.

CDR3 length: 15 residues. CDR1 SGHRS and CDR2 YFSETQ come from the germline V gene. V lost 0 bases and J lost 0, with 6 bases in between. The chain recombines TRBV5-1 with TRBJ2-2; D is uncertain. This TCR came from a human donor in good health (CMV status not recorded). Some clones in this sample may be carry-over from other donors' samples. The sequenced sample was CD8+ T cells from cultured PBMCs, obtained from culture after CMV antigen stimulation. Here the CDR3 reads CASSLVTANTGELFF. Here the CDR3 DNA reads TGCGCCAGCAGCTTGGTTACAGCGAACACCGGGGAGCTGTTTTTT. The entire variable domain, with the rest obtained from reference TRBV5-1 and TRBJ2-2, is as follows: KAGVTQTPRYLIKTRGQQVTLSCSPISGHRSVSWYQQTPGQGLQFLFEYFSETQRNKGNFPGRFSGRQFSNSRSEMNVSTLELGDSALYLCASSLVTANTGELFFGEGSRLTVL.